The T cell receptor beta chain described here comes from a study of shared clonotypes between healthy human individuals. Findings of the study overall: Incomplete sequencing of sorted subsets was indicated by rarefaction despite large depth.

Regarding this clone: Its antigen is undetermined.

All donors were healthy HIV-negative adults lacking recent acute infections or vaccinations. All donors were Caucasian adults living in Nashville, Tennessee. A CD45RA+ naive subset and a CD45RA-negative memory subset were split from CD4+ cells. Using immunoSEQ multiplex PCR, the repertoire was profiled, and TCRdb retains in-frame clones only, with some absent. The sample has 1,500,000 or so clones, roughly 97% seen once. The sequenced material came from naive CD4+ T cells sorted from blood. Subset of the sample: CD45RA+ positively selected. This sequence originates from a man younger than 45 in good health.

The CDR3 spells CASSSGSRGSTDTQYF. Written as DNA, the CDR3 is TGTGCCAGCAGCTCAGGGTCGCGGGGAAGCACAGATACGCAGTATTTT. This rearrangement joins TRBV5-4 to TRBJ2-3, with D perhaps TRBD2 (6 bases). The CDR3 consists of 16 residues. Germline loops: CDR1 SGHNT, CDR2 YYREEE (reference sequence). V was clipped by 3 bases and J by 0 bases, with 14 bases between them.